These T cell receptor beta chains were read from a single sample in a study of blood T cell repertoires in COVID-19. TCRdb's table, derived via immunoSEQ multiplex PCR, lists solely in-frame clones and lacks some. The top ten clones hold 4% to 5% of a sample with roughly 200,000 clones, roughly 84% of them seen once. The specimen was peripheral blood. The receptor set was obtained from a woman of 80 years or more with acute or convalescent COVID-19. Each CDR3 is given with its conserved first and last residue. The D gene is left open where the match is weak. Some rows have no size entry. The others give once, few or many, or a class for an expanded clone.

D gene,V gene,clone size,J gene,CDR3 DNA,CDR3 protein
.,TRBV19,.,TRBJ1-5,TGTGCCAGTAGTAGGCAGCGGAATCAGCCCCAGCATTTT,CASSRQRNQPQHF
.,TRBV19,.,TRBJ2-1,TGTGCCAGTAGTACCGGACAGCCCTCGCTGTACAATGAGCAGTTCTTC,CASSTGQPSLYNEQFF
.,TRBV7-6,.,TRBJ2-1,TGTGCCAGCAGCTTATTAGGTGAAGGGGATGAGCAGTTCTTC,CASSLLGEGDEQFF
TRBD1,TRBV4-1,.,TRBJ2-7,TGCGCCAGCAGTCCGGGACAGGGGGCTTACGAGCAGTACTTC,CASSPGQGAYEQYF
TRBD1,TRBV19,.,TRBJ1-4,TGTGCCAGTAGCTTACAGGGGGCAGACGAAAAACTGTTTTTT,CASSLQGADEKLFF
.,TRBV27,.,TRBJ1-5,TGTGCCAGCAGTTCTAGAAGTTTCAGGGTATTCCAGCCCCAGCATTTT,CASSSRSFRVFQPQHF
TRBD2,TRBV29-1,few,TRBJ2-7,TGCAGCGTTATATCAGTCAGCGGGGGCCTCTCCTACGAGCAGTACTTC,CSVISVSGGLSYEQYF
TRBD2,TRBV3-1/TRBV3-2,once,TRBJ2-7,TGTGCCAGCAGCCAGCCCAGGGGAGCGGGAGGGCCTCCAGTGTACGAGCAGTACTTC,CASSQPRGAGGPPVYEQYF
.,TRBV30,.,TRBJ2-5,TGTGCCTGGACCACAGGAGGGTTGGAGACCCAGTACTTC,CAWTTGGLETQYF
.,TRBV5-1,.,TRBJ1-1,TGCGCCTCCATGATAATGGCAGGTCCTATGAACACTGAAGCTTTCTTT,CASMIMAGPMNTEAFF
TRBD1,TRBV7-9,.,TRBJ2-7,TGTGCCAGCAGCTTAGGAGGACAGGGGGGGCAGTACTTC,CASSLGGQGGQYF
.,TRBV19,.,TRBJ1-6,TGTGCCAGTAGTGTCAGGAACAGGGACTCACCCCTCCACTTT,CASSVRNRDSPLHF
TRBD2,TRBV6-6,.,TRBJ2-1,TGTGCCAGCAGTTACTACGGCGGGAGTCCTCCCGCGGGGCAGTTCTTC,CASSYYGGSPPAGQFF
.,TRBV7-2,.,TRBJ2-3,TGTGCCAGCTCCCCAGGCCGGCAGACAGATACGCAGTATTTT,CASSPGRQTDTQYF
.,TRBV7-9,.,TRBJ2-7,TGTGCCAGCAGCTTAGCGGGGCTGCTATACGAGCAGTACTTC,CASSLAGLLYEQYF
.,TRBV5-1,.,TRBJ1-1,TGCGCCAGCAGCTTGTCAGGGGTAGGGCTAATGAACACTGAAGCTTTCTTT,CASSLSGVGLMNTEAFF
.,TRBV19,.,TRBJ2-5,TGTGCCAGCTCCACGGGATCCGTAGAGACCCAGTACTTC,CASSTGSVETQYF
TRBD1,TRBV2,once,TRBJ1-5,TGTGCCAGCAGTGGGGGACAGGGTCGCAATCAGCCCCAGCATTTT,CASSGGQGRNQPQHF
.,TRBV5-4,.,TRBJ2-7,TGTGCCAGCAGCTTATCGACAGGAATACTCTACGAGCAGTACTTC,CASSLSTGILYEQYF
.,TRBV7-3,.,TRBJ1-1,TGTGCCAGCAGCTTGAACACGAACACTGAAGCTTTCTTT,CASSLNTNTEAFF
TRBD2,TRBV27,.,TRBJ2-7,TGTGCCACCTGGACTAGCGGGAGCCACGAGCAGTACTTC,CATWTSGSHEQYF
.,TRBV3-1/TRBV3-2,.,TRBJ2-2,TGTGCCAGCAGCCAAGTGAGAAGTGGGGCAACCGGGGAGCTGTTTTTT,CASSQVRSGATGELFF
.,TRBV7-2,.,TRBJ2-7,TGTGCCAGCAGCTTCTCTGGCGGAGCTACTCTGCCCTACGAGCAGTACTTC,CASSFSGGATLPYEQYF
.,TRBV6-6,.,TRBJ2-2,TGTGCCAGCAGTTACTCGGGGGGAACCGGGGAGCTGTTTTTT,CASSYSGGTGELFF
TRBD1,TRBV23-1,.,TRBJ2-7,TGCGCCAGCAGTCACCGGACAGGGGGGGACGAGCAGTACTTC,CASSHRTGGDEQYF
.,TRBV6-6,.,TRBJ1-4,TGTGCCAGCAGTCCTTACAGGGACCCAATATCAACTAATGAAAAACTGTTTTTT,CASSPYRDPISTNEKLFF
TRBD2,TRBV12-3/TRBV12-4,.,TRBJ2-4,TGTGCCAGCAGTTTATCTCCTCCGGGACTAGTCAGTTTC,CASSLSPPGLVSF
.,TRBV6-6,.,TRBJ1-2,TGTGCCAGCAGCCTCTCCGGTGACTATGGCTACACCTTC,CASSLSGDYGYTF
.,TRBV27,.,TRBJ2-7,TGTGCTACCAGGGGAGGGGCGAGGTACGAGCAGTACTTC,CATRGGARYEQYF
TRBD2,TRBV11-2,.,TRBJ2-1,TGTGCCAGCAGCTTATCGGTAGCGGGAGCTTTGGGCACTTACAATGAGCAGTTCTTC,CASSLSVAGALGTYNEQFF
TRBD2,TRBV4-3,.,TRBJ2-2,TGCGCCAGCAGCCAGAGGGCGGGAGTAACCGGGGAGCTGTTTTTT,CASSQRAGVTGELFF
TRBD2,TRBV10-2,.,TRBJ2-2,TGCGCCAGCAGTGAGTCGGGGGGAGGGGACACCGGGGAGCTGTTTTTT,CASSESGGGDTGELFF
.,TRBV7-2,.,TRBJ2-3,TGTGCCAGCAGCTTATTCGCGGGCCATGGAGATACGCAGTATTTT,CASSLFAGHGDTQYF
.,TRBV24-1,.,TRBJ1-2,TGTGCCACCAGTGAGGCCCCCTATGGCTACACCTTC,CATSEAPYGYTF
.,TRBV28,once,TRBJ1-2,TGTGCCAGCAGCCCCATCAGTGAACGCTATGGCTACACCTTC,CASSPISERYGYTF
.,TRBV19,.,TRBJ1-3,TGTGCCAGTATTGGCAACGGAAACACCATATATTTT,CASIGNGNTIYF
TRBD2,TRBV5-1,.,TRBJ2-5,TGCGCCAGCAGCCGCACGACTAGCGGGAGTGGAGAGACCCAGTACTTC,CASSRTTSGSGETQYF
.,TRBV19,.,TRBJ1-5,TGTGCCAGTAGTATTATGGGCCGCAATCAGCCCCAGCATTTT,CASSIMGRNQPQHF
.,TRBV18,.,TRBJ1-3,TGTGCCAGCTCACCGCGACAGGCCTCTGGAAACACCATATATTTT,CASSPRQASGNTIYF
.,TRBV9,.,TRBJ2-3,TGTGCCAGCGGGGCCCGGGTTGAGGATACGCAGTATTTT,CASGARVEDTQYF
.,TRBV5-8,.,TRBJ1-1,TGTGCCAGCAGCCAGCGAAGGGACTACACTGAAGCTTTCTTT,CASSQRRDYTEAFF
.,TRBV30,few,TRBJ1-4,TGTGCGGCGGGTCGTAATGAAAAACTGTTTTTT,CAAGRNEKLFF
.,TRBV18,.,TRBJ2-7,TGTGCCAGCTCACCACCCAGGGGCTCCTACGAGCAGTACTTC,CASSPPRGSYEQYF
TRBD2,TRBV18,.,TRBJ2-5,TGTGCCAGCTCCCCCGGGACTAGCGGGACAGAGACCCAGTACTTC,CASSPGTSGTETQYF
TRBD2,TRBV7-8,.,TRBJ2-5,TGTGCCAGCAGCTTAGCGTTTAGCGGGCAAGAGACCCAGTACTTC,CASSLAFSGQETQYF
.,TRBV7-9,.,TRBJ1-4,TGTGCCAGCAGCTTAGTTGGGGGCGCGAGACTGTTTTTT,CASSLVGGARLFF
TRBD1,TRBV5-1,.,TRBJ1-2,TGCGCCAGCAGCCTTATGACAGGGGACTTTAACTATGGCTACACCTTC,CASSLMTGDFNYGYTF
TRBD2,TRBV6-5,.,TRBJ2-5,TGTGCCACCTACGGGATAGCGGGAGAGACCCAGTACTTC,CATYGIAGETQYF
.,TRBV7-9,.,TRBJ1-5,TGTGCCAGCAGTCTTAAGGACAGCCAGCCCCAGCATTTT,CASSLKDSQPQHF
TRBD1,TRBV5-1,.,TRBJ1-6,TGCGCCAGCAGCTTAACGGGACAGGGGAATTCACCCCTCCACTTT,CASSLTGQGNSPLHF
.,TRBV3-1/TRBV3-2,few,TRBJ2-3,TGTGCCAGCAGCTTCAGGGGAAGGGGTACGCAGTATTTT,CASSFRGRGTQYF
.,TRBV18,.,TRBJ1-4,TGTGCCAGCTCACCACCGGGCTTGAGAGGAGGAAAACTGTTTTTT,CASSPPGLRGGKLFF
.,TRBV6-1,.,TRBJ1-6,TGTGCCAGCAGTGAAGGCGGGGGTTATAATTCACCCCTCCACTTT,CASSEGGGYNSPLHF